These T cell receptor beta chains were read from a single sample in a study of shared clonotypes between healthy human individuals. The assay was immunoSEQ multiplex PCR, and TCRdb's table has in-frame clones only and misses some. The sample contains about 490,000 clones, around 73% of which appear only once. Sequenced sample: PBMCs. These receptor sequences come from a middle-aged woman in good health. Some clones in this sample may be carry-over from other donors' samples. Each CDR3 is given with its conserved first and last residue. A D gene is named only where the DNA matches it firmly. Expanded clones are given a class, and other clones once, few, many or no size at all.

D: NA; J: TRBJ2-5; size: NA; V: TRBV7-7; DNA: TGTGCTAGCAGCTTAGACGGAGCGGAAGAGACCCAGTACTTC; CDR3: CASSLDGAEETQYF
D: NA; J: TRBJ2-3; size: NA; V: TRBV4-2; DNA: TGTGCCAGCAGCCAAGATCGAGCTAGCGGCACAGATACGCAGTATTTT; CDR3: CASSQDRASGTDTQYF
D: NA; J: TRBJ1-1; size: NA; V: TRBV28; DNA: TGTGCCAGCAGTTTGTTTTCCACTGAAGCTTTCTTT; CDR3: CASSLFSTEAFF
D: NA; J: TRBJ2-5; size: NA; V: TRBV7-6; DNA: TGTGCCAGCAGCTTCCAGGGTCCCCAAGAGACCCAGTACTTC; CDR3: CASSFQGPQETQYF
D: NA; J: TRBJ2-2; size: NA; V: TRBV5-4; DNA: TGTGCCAGCAGCTTTGGGACCGGGGAGCTGTTTTTT; CDR3: CASSFGTGELFF
D: NA; J: TRBJ2-1; size: NA; V: TRBV5-1; DNA: TGCGCCAGCAGCAGAGAAGGGGGTCGCTACAATGAGCAGTTCTTC; CDR3: CASSREGGRYNEQFF
D: TRBD1; J: TRBJ1-5; size: NA; V: TRBV7-9; DNA: TGTGCCAGCAGCCCCGGGACAGGGATTCAGCCCCAGCATTTT; CDR3: CASSPGTGIQPQHF
D: TRBD1; J: TRBJ2-1; size: once; V: TRBV5-1; DNA: TGCGCCAGCAGCTTAGGACAGGGTTCCTACAATGAGCAGTTCTTC; CDR3: CASSLGQGSYNEQFF
D: TRBD1; J: TRBJ2-7; size: NA; V: TRBV30; DNA: TGTGCCTGGAGTGTACCGGGCAGGGGGCCCTACGAGCAGTACTTC; CDR3: CAWSVPGRGPYEQYF
D: NA; J: TRBJ2-3; size: few; V: TRBV7-9; DNA: TGTGCCAGCAGCCCCGGAGTTAGCACAGATACGCAGTATTTT; CDR3: CASSPGVSTDTQYF
D: NA; J: TRBJ2-1; size: NA; V: TRBV9; DNA: TGTGCCAGCAGCGTAGCCGGAAGAAATGAGCAGTTCTTC; CDR3: CASSVAGRNEQFF
D: NA; J: TRBJ1-5; size: NA; V: TRBV5-1; DNA: TGCGCCAGCAGCTTGGGGGCAGGAACTAGCAATCAGCCCCAGCATTTT; CDR3: CASSLGAGTSNQPQHF